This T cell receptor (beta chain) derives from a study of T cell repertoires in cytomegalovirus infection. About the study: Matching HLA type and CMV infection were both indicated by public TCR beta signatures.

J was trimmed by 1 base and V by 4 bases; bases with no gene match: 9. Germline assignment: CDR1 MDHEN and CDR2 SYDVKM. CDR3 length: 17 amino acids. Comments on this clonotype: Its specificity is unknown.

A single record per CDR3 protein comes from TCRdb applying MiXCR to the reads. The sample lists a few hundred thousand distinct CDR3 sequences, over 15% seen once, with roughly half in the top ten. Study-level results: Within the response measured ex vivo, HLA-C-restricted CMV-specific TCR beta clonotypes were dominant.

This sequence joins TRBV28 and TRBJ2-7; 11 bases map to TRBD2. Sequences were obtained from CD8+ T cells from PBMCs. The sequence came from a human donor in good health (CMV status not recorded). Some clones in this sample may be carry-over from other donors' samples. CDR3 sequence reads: CASSSTVLAGASYEQYF. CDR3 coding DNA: TGTGCCAGCAGTTCGACAGTACTAGCGGGGGCGTCCTACGAGCAGTACTTC.